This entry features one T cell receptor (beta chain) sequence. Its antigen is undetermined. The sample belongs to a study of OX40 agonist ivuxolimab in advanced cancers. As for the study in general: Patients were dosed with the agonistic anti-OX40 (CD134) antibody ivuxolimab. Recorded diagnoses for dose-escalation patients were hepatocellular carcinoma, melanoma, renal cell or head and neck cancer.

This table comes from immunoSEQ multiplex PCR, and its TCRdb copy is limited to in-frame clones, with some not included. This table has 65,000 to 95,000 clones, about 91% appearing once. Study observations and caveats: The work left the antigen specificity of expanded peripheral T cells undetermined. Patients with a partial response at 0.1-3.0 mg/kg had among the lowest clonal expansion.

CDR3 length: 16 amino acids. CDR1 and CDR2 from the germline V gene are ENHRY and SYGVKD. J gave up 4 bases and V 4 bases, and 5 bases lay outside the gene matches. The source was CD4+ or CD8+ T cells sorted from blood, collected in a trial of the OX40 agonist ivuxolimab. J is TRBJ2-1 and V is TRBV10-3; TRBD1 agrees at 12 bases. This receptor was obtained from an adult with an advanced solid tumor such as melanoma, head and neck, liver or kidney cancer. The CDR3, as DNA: TGTGCCATCAGTGCGGGACAGGGGGCGACGTACAATGAGCAGTTCTTC. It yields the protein CAISAGQGATYNEQFF.